The 27 T cell receptor beta chains reported below all come from one sample, sequenced in a study of CXCR3-negative and CXCR3-positive naive CD8 T cells. UMI-labeled TRB cDNA libraries were prepared by 5' RACE. Using the 5' RACE reads, TCRdb records one entry per CDR3 protein without DNA. Its table lists about 120,000 distinct CDR3 sequences. The sequencing sample was made of naive CXCR3- CD8+ T cells from blood. As to subset: CD45RO-CCR7+CD27+CD95- naive CD8+ T cells lacking CXCR3 (TNR3-). Receptors were obtained from a human donor in good health. Some clones in this sample may be carry-over from other donors' samples.

This rearrangement joins TRBV12-3 or TRBV12-4 to TRBJ2-2. This CDR3 has 12 amino acids. The CDR3 protein is CASARPTGELFF.

The chain is built from TRBV9 and TRBJ2-7; TCRdb proposes TRBD1, but this gene call is untestable without DNA. Germline loops: CDR1 SGDLS, CDR2 YYNGEE. This CDR3 has 15 residues. CDR3: CASSVGGTGLYEQYF.

The V gene is TRBV6-5, the J gene TRBJ2-7; lacking DNA, the TRBD2 call made by TCRdb goes unchecked. The CDR3 covers 15 residues. Germline V gene data show CDR1 as MNHEY and CDR2 as SVGAGI. The CDR3 here is CASRVRDRGSYEQYF.

The rearrangement joins TRBV2 to TRBJ2-3; TCRdb's D call of TRBD1 is untestable without DNA. The V gene's germline CDR1 is SNHLY and CDR2 FYNNEI. The CDR3 runs 15 residues. This chain's CDR3 is CASCGTGENTDTQYF.

The gene calls are TRBV7-8 and TRBJ2-1; with no DNA, the TCRdb D assignment of TRBD2 cannot be verified. The CDR3 is 16 amino acids. The V gene's germline CDR1 is SGHVS and CDR2 FQNEAQ. This chain's CDR3 is CASSLPSGGLYNEQFF.

The rearrangement links TRBV28 to TRBJ2-3; TCRdb selects TRBD2, and the lack of DNA leaves this call unchecked. The CDR3 has 17 amino acids. The germline CDR1 and CDR2 sequences are MDHEN and SYDVKM. The CDR3 protein is CASSQRASGSPTDTQYF. The complete variable domain, with remaining parts taken from reference TRBV28 and TRBJ2-3, reads DVKVTQSSRYLVKRTGEKVFLECVQDMDHENMFWYRQDPGLGLRLIYFSYDVKMKEKGDIPEGYSVSREKKERFSLILESASTNQTSMYLCASSQRASGSPTDTQYFGPGTRLTVL.

This chain connects TRBV4-1 to TRBJ2-1; TCRdb gives TRBD2 as the D gene, but with no DNA this cannot be confirmed. CDR3 size: 15 residues. CDR1 MGHRA and CDR2 YSYEKL come from the germline V gene. This CDR3 is CASSQVGEAGNEQFF.

The chain couples TRBV7-9 to TRBJ2-1; TCRdb's assignment of TRBD2 cannot be checked, as there is no DNA. The CDR3 spans 19 residues. The germline CDR1 and CDR2 sequences are SEHNR and FQNEAQ (reference sequence). This CDR3 reads CASSPRLAGGLSSYNEQFF.

The CDR3 loop is CSVQGGSPEAFF. J is TRBJ1-1 and V is TRBV29-1. This CDR3 contains 12 residues. The germline CDR1 and CDR2 sequences are SQVTM and ANQGSEA.

The chain employs TRBV4-1 and TRBJ2-3. This CDR3 comprises 13 residues. Per germline, CDR1 MGHRA and CDR2 YSYEKL. The CDR3 here is CASSPLISDTQYF.

The chain employs TRBV6-5 and TRBJ1-1; TCRdb's D call of TRBD1 is untestable without DNA. CDR1 and CDR2 (germline): MNHEY, SVGAGI. The CDR3 runs 15 residues. The CDR3 sequence: CASSLTGPMNTEAFF.

The chain couples TRBV19 to TRBJ2-6; no DNA is available, so the TRBD1 call from TCRdb remains unchecked. The germline V gene encodes CDR1 LNHDA and CDR2 SQIVND (reference sequence). This CDR3 is built from 17 residues. CDR3: CASRPGDSSSGANVLTF.

The rearrangement joins TRBV30 to TRBJ2-7. The length of the CDR3 is 13 residues. Looked up from germline, CDR1 is GTSNPN and CDR2 is SVGIG (reference sequence). The CDR3 region is CAWSVHLAYEQYF.

The chain carries TRBV15 and TRBJ2-1; TCRdb's D gene call, TRBD1, goes unchecked for lack of DNA. Germline V CDR1 and CDR2: LNHNV, YYDKDF (reference sequence). The CDR3 runs 13 residues. The CDR3 sequence: CATSREGTGSEFF.

The chain combines TRBV29-1 with TRBJ2-1; without DNA, the TCRdb call of TRBD2 cannot be checked. The CDR3 consists of 12 residues. Germline assignment: CDR1 SQVTM and CDR2 ANQGSEA. The CDR3 spells CSGRLGSDEQFF.

V gene TRBV29-1 combines with J gene TRBJ1-4. The CDR3 totals 13 residues. The germline CDR1 and CDR2 sequences are SQVTM and ANQGSEA. CDR3 amino acids: CSGAVGINEKLFF.

This chain connects TRBV4-3 to TRBJ2-1; the TCRdb call, TRBD1, lacks DNA for checking. This CDR3 has 16 amino acids. Germline values: CDR1 LGHNA, CDR2 YSLEER. The chain's CDR3 is CASSQVSGQGGNEQFF.

This chain joins TRBV5-1 and TRBJ2-1; lacking DNA, the TRBD2 call made by TCRdb goes unchecked. The length of the CDR3 is 16 residues. Germline loops: CDR1 SGHRS, CDR2 YFSETQ. The CDR3 is CASSLSRENPYNEQFF.

This sequence joins TRBV10-3 and TRBJ2-3. Germline CDR1 is ENHRY and CDR2 is SYGVKD. This CDR3 contains 15 residues. The CDR3 sequence: CSISESAQTTDTQYF.

The V and J genes are TRBV28 and TRBJ2-3; TCRdb calls TRBD1, which cannot be checked without DNA. The CDR3 is 15 residues long. Per the germline V gene, CDR1 is MDHEN and CDR2 is SYDVKM. The CDR3 sequence is CASSMPGQGTDTQYF.

This chain's CDR3 is CASRGTQPQHF. V gene TRBV6-1 combines with J gene TRBJ1-5. Germline CDR1 and CDR2: MNHNS and SASEGT. The CDR3 is made up of 11 amino acids.

The chain carries TRBV4-1 and TRBJ2-5; TCRdb's D gene call, TRBD1, goes unchecked for lack of DNA. This CDR3 is 14 amino acids long. CDR1 is MGHRA and CDR2 is YSYEKL in the germline V gene. The CDR3 here is CASSPEQGEETQYF.

CDR3 residues: CASSSGASQIQYF. The rearrangement joins TRBV27 to TRBJ2-4; TCRdb's D call of TRBD2 is untestable without DNA. Germline assignment: CDR1 MNHEY and CDR2 SMNVEV (reference sequence). This CDR3 has 13 residues.

The chain couples TRBV12-3 or TRBV12-4 to TRBJ1-6; no DNA is available, so the TRBD1 call from TCRdb remains unchecked. The CDR3 is 17 residues long. This chain's CDR3 is CASGDSLKSSYNSPLHF.

The chain has TRBV4-2 and TRBJ1-6; TCRdb outputs TRBD1, but without DNA this stays unchecked. Germline-derived CDR1 and CDR2 are LGHNA and YNFKEQ. The CDR3 length is 14 residues. CDR3 sequence reads: CASSQYRADSPLHF.

The CDR3 reads CASSPGDRTLGGTDTQYF. This chain connects TRBV12-3 or TRBV12-4 to TRBJ2-3; TCRdb proposes TRBD1, but this gene call is untestable without DNA. The CDR3 spans 18 residues.

The V gene is TRBV4-2, the J gene TRBJ2-3; TCRdb's assignment of TRBD1 cannot be checked, as there is no DNA. Looked up from germline, CDR1 is LGHNA and CDR2 is YNFKEQ. The CDR3 has 14 amino acids. The CDR3 sequence: CASSPLGQTDTQYF.